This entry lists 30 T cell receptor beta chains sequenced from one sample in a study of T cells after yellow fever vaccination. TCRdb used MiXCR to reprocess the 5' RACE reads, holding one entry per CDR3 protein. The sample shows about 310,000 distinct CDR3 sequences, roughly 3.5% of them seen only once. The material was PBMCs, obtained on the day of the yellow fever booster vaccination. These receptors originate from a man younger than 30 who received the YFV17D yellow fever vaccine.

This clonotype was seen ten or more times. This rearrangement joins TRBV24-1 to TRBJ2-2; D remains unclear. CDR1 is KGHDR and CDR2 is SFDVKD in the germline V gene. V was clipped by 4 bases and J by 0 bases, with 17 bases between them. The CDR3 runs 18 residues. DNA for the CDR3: TGTGCCACCAGTGACCCTTCGGCCGCTGGCGCGAACACCGGGGAGCTGTTTTTT. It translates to CATSDPSAAGANTGELFF.

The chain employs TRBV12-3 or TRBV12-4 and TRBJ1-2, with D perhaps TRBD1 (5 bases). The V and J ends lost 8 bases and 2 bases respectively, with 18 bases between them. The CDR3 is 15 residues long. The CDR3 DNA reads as TGTGCCAGCGGACCCGGGACGGGTTTAAACTATGGCTACACCTTC. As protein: CASGPGTGLNYGYTF.

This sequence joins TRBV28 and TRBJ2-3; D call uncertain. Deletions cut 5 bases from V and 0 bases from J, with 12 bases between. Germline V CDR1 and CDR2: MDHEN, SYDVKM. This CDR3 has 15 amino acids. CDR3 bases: TGTGCCAGCAGTCGATACCGTAGGAGCACAGATACGCAGTATTTT. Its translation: CASSRYRRSTDTQYF. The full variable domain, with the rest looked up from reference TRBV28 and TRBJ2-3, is DVKVTQSSRYLVKRTGEKVFLECVQDMDHENMFWYRQDPGLGLRLIYFSYDVKMKEKGDIPEGYSVSREKKERFSLILESASTNQTSMYLCASSRYRRSTDTQYFGPGTRLTVL.

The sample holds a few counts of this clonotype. This CDR3 reads CASMAGESTGELFF. CDR3 coding DNA: TGTGCCAGCATGGCAGGGGAAAGCACCGGGGAGCTGTTTTTT. The V and J genes are TRBV6-6 and TRBJ2-2; D might be TRBD1 (6 bases). Germline assignment: CDR1 MNHNY and CDR2 SVGAGI (reference sequence). V was clipped by 7 bases and J by 4 bases, with 13 bases between them. The CDR3 totals 14 residues.

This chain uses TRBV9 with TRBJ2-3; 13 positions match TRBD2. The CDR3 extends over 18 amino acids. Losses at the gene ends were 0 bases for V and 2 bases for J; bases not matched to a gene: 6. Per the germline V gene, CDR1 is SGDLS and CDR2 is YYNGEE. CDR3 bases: TGTGCCAGCAGCGTAGGTTGGACTAGCGGGGGAAACACAGATACGCAGTATTTT. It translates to CASSVGWTSGGNTDTQYF.

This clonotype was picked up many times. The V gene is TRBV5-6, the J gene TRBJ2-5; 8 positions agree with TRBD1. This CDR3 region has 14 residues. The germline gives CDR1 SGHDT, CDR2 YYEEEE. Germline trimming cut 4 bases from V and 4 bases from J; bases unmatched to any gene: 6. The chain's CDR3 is CASSREQGGETQYF. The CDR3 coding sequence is TGTGCCAGCAGCCGGGAACAGGGGGGAGAGACCCAGTACTTC. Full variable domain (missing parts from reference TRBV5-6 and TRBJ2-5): DAGVTQSPTHLIKTRGQQVTLRCSPKSGHDTVSWYQQALGQGPQFIFQYYEEEERQRGNFPDRFSGHQFPNYSSELNVNALLLGDSALYLCASSREQGGETQYFGPGTRLLVL.

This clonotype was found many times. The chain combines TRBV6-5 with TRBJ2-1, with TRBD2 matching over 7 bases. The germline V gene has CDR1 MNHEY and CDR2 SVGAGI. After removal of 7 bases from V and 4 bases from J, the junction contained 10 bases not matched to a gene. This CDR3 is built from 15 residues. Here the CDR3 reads CASTPGAGEYNEQFF. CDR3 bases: TGTGCCAGCACCCCGGGCGCGGGAGAATACAATGAGCAGTTCTTC.

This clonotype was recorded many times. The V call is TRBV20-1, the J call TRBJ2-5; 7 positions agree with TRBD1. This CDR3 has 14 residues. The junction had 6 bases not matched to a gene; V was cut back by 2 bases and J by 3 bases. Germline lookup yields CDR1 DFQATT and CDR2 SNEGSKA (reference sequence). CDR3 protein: CSARPTTGKETQYF. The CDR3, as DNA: TGCAGTGCTAGACCGACGACAGGGAAAGAGACCCAGTACTTC.

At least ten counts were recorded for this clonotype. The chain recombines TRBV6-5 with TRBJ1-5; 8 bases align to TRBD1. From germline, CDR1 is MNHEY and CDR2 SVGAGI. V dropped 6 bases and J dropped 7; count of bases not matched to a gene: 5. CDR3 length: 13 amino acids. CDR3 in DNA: TGTGCCAGCAGAGGACAGGGTTGGCAGCCCCAGCATTTT. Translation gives CASRGQGWQPQHF.

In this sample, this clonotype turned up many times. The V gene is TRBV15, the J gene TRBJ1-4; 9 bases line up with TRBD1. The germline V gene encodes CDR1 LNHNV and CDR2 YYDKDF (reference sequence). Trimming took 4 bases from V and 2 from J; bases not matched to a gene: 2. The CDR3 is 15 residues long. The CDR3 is CATSTQGATNEKLFF. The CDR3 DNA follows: TGTGCCACCAGCACACAGGGGGCTACTAATGAAAAACTGTTTTTT.

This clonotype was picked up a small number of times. The CDR3 protein is CASSQDLGREQYV. For the CDR3, the DNA is TGTGCCAGCAGCCAAGATCTCGGACGGGAGCAGTACGTC. The rearrangement joins TRBV4-2 to TRBJ2-7; D uncertain. Trimming stripped 0 bases from V and 7 bases from J, with 10 bases between. Germline CDR1 LGHNA, CDR2 YNFKEQ. This CDR3 contains 13 residues.

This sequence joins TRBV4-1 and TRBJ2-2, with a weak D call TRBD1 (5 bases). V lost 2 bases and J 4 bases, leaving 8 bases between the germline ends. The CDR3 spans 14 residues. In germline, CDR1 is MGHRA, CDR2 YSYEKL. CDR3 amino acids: CASSQPTGTGELFF. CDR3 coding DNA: TGCGCCAGCAGCCAACCAACAGGCACCGGGGAGCTGTTTTTT.

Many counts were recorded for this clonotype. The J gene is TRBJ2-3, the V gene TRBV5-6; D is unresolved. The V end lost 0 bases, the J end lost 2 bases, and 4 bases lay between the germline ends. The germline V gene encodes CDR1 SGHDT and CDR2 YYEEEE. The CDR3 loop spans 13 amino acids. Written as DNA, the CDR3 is TGTGCCAGCAGCTTGGAACTCACAGATACGCAGTATTTT. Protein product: CASSLELTDTQYF.

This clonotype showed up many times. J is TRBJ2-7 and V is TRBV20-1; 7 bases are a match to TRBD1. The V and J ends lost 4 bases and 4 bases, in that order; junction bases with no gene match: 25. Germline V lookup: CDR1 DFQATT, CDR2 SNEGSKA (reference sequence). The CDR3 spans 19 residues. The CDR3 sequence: CSAITRLTGKQGKRYEQYV. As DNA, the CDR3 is TGCAGTGCTATAACGCGCCTGACAGGGAAACAGGGAAAGCGTTACGAGCAGTACGTC.

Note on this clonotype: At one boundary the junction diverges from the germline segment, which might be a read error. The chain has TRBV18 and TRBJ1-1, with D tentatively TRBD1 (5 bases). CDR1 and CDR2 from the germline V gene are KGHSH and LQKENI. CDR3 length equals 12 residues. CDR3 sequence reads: CASSAVAWGGVF. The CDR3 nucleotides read TGTGCCAGCTCAGCGGTGGCTTGGGGGGGAGTCTTT.

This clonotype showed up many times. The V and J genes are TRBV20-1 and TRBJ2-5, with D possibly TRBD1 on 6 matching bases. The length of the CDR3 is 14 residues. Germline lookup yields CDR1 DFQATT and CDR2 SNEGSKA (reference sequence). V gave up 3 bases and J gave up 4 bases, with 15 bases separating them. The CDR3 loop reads CSASSARGRETQYF. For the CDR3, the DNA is TGCAGTGCTAGTTCCGCCAGGGGTCGAGAGACCCAGTACTTC.

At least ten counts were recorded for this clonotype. In DNA, the CDR3 is TGCGCCAGCAGCTCCCAGACGGCCACTGAAGCTTTCTTT. Its translation is CASSSQTATEAFF. This sequence joins TRBV5-1 and TRBJ1-1; unclear D gene. The CDR3 sequence is 13 residues long. Germline V gene data show CDR1 as SGHRS and CDR2 as YFSETQ. V shed 3 bases and J shed 4 bases, with 10 bases lying between them.

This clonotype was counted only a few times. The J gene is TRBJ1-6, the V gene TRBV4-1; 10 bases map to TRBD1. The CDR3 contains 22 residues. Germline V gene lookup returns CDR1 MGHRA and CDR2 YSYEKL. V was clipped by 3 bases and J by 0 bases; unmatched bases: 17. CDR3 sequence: CASSHDGSGQGKRLSYNSPLHF. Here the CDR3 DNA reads TGCGCCAGCAGCCATGATGGTTCGGGACAGGGGAAGCGCCTCTCCTATAATTCACCCCTCCACTTT.

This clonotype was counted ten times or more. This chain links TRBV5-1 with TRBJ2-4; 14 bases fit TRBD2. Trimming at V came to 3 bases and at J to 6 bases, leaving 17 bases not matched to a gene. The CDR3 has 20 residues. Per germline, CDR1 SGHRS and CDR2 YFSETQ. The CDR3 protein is CASSWKNPGLAGARGNIQYF. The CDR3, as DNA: TGCGCCAGCAGCTGGAAGAATCCGGGACTAGCGGGGGCCCGAGGAAACATTCAGTACTTC.

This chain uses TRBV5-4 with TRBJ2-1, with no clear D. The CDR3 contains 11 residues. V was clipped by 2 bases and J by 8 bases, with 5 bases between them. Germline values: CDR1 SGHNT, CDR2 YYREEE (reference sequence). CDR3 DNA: TGTGCCAGCAGCTTTTCGGATGAGCAGTTCTTC. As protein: CASSFSDEQFF.

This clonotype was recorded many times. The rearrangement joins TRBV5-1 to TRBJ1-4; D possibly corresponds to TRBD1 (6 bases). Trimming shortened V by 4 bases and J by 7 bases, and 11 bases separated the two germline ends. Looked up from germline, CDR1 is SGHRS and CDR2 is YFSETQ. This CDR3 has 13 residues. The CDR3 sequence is CASSVQGPEKLFF. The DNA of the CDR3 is TGCGCCAGCAGCGTACAGGGTCCTGAAAAACTGTTTTTT. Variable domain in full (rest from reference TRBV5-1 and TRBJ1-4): KAGVTQTPRYLIKTRGQQVTLSCSPISGHRSVSWYQQTPGQGLQFLFEYFSETQRNKGNFPGRFSGRQFSNSRSEMNVSTLELGDSALYLCASSVQGPEKLFFGSGTQLSVL.

In DNA form, the CDR3 reads TGCGCCAGCAGCTTGGAGGACAGGGGAGACGCGCAGTACTTC. Its translation: CASSLEDRGDAQYF. V is TRBV5-1 and J is TRBJ2-7, with 9 bases matching TRBD1. Germline CDR1 and CDR2: SGHRS and YFSETQ. The CDR3 sequence is 14 residues long. V dropped 0 bases and J dropped 9; count of bases not matched to a gene: 7.

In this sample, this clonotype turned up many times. CDR3: CASSSPGLQETQYF. The CDR3 DNA follows: TGTGCCAGCAGCAGTCCGGGACTTCAAGAGACCCAGTACTTC. The chain employs TRBV11-1 and TRBJ2-5, with D possibly matching TRBD2 (6 bases). Trimming removed 5 bases at V and 2 bases at J, with 12 bases between. Per germline, CDR1 SGHAT and CDR2 FQDESV (reference sequence). CDR3 length equals 14 residues.

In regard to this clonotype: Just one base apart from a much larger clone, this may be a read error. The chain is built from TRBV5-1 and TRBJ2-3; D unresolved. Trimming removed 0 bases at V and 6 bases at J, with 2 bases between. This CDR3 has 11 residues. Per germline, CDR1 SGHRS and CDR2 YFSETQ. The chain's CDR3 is CASSLDDTQYF. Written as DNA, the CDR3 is TGCGCCAGCAGCTTGGATGATACGCAGTATTTT.

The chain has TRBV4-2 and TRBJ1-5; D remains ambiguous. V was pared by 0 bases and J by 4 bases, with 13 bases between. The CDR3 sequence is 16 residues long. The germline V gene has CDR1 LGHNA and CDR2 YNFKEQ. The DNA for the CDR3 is TGTGCCAGCAGCCAAGATCCCCCGGGCCGGAATCAGCCCCAGCATTTT. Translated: CASSQDPPGRNQPQHF.

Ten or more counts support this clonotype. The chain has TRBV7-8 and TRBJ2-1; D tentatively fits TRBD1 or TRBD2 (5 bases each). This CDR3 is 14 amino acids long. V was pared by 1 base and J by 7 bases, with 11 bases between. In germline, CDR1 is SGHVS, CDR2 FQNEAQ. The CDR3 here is CASSLVEWGNEQFF. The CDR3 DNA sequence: TGTGCCAGCAGCTTAGTTGAGTGGGGGAATGAGCAGTTCTTC. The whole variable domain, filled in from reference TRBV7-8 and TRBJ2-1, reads GAGVSQSPRYKVAKRGQDVALRCDPISGHVSLFWYQQALGQGPEFLTYFQNEAQLDKSGLPSDRFFAERPEGSVSTLKIQRTQQEDSAVYLCASSLVEWGNEQFFGPGTRLTVL.

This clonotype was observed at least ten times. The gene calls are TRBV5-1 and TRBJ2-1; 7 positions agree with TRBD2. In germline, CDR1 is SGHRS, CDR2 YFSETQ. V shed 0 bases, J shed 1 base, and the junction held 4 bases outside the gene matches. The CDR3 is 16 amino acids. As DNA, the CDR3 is TGCGCCAGCAGCTTGGGGGCGGGGGTATCCTACAATGAGCAGTTCTTC. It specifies CASSLGAGVSYNEQFF.

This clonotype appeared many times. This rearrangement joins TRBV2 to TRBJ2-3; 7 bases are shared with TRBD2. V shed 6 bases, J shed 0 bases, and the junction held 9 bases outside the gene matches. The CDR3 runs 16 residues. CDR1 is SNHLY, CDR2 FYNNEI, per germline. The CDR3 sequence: CASRPTSVTSTDTQYF. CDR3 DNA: TGTGCCAGCAGACCCACTAGCGTCACTAGCACAGATACGCAGTATTTT.

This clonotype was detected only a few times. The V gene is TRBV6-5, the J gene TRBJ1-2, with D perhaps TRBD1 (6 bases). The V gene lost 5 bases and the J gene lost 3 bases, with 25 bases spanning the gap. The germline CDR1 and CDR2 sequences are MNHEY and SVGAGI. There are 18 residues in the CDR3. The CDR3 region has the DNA TGTGCCAGCAGTACCACTAGGCTCAGTGTGAGGGGGTACTATGGCTACACCTTC. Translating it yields CASSTTRLSVRGYYGYTF.

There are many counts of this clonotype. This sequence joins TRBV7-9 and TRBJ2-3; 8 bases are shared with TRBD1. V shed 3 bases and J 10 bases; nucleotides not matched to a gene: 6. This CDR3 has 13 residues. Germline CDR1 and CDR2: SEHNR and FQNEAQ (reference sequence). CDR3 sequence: CASSFVTGESQYF. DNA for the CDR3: TGTGCCAGCAGCTTCGTGACAGGGGAATCGCAGTATTTT.